A selection of T cell receptor beta chains follows, all from one sample in a study of beta chain features in type 1 diabetes. Only in-frame clones appear in the TCRdb table, and some are missing; sequencing was by immunoSEQ multiplex PCR. The data hold 900,000 or so clones, with roughly 15% observed a single time. Sequencing used naive CD4+ T cells from blood. The receptor source for this set is a woman between 18 and 29 years old in good health. CDR3s include the opening cysteine and the closing phenylalanine or tryptophan. The D gene is left open where the match is weak. Size is stated for part of the rows, as once, few or many counts, or as a class when the clone is expanded.

v_call	clone_size	j_call	d_call	cdr3_nt	cdr3_aa
TRBV11-2	few	TRBJ2-1	.	TGTGCCAGCAGCTTAGCGGGAGTCTCCTACAATGAGCAGTTCTTC	CASSLAGVSYNEQFF
TRBV7-2	few	TRBJ2-1	.	TGTGCCAGCAGCTATCTACCGGGGAGCTCCTACAATGAGCAGTTCTTC	CASSYLPGSSYNEQFF
TRBV4-1	.	TRBJ2-1	TRBD2	TGCGCCAGCAGCCAAGGACTAGCGGGATACAATGAGCAGTTCTTC	CASSQGLAGYNEQFF
TRBV28	.	TRBJ2-1	.	TGTGCCAGCAAGATCGGCGGTTTGACGGGGAATGAGCAGTTCTTC	CASKIGGLTGNEQFF
TRBV6-5	few	TRBJ1-3	.	TGTGCCAGCAGTTACGCCCGATCCTCTGGAAACACCATATATTTT	CASSYARSSGNTIYF
TRBV5-1	few	TRBJ2-1	.	TGCGCCAGCAGCTTGGCCTGGGCCGAAGTGGATGAGCAGTTCTTC	CASSLAWAEVDEQFF
TRBV7-6	few	TRBJ1-5	TRBD1	TGTGCCAGCAGCCAACGACAGGGGAGTCAGCCCCAGCATTTT	CASSQRQGSQPQHF
TRBV9	.	TRBJ1-2	TRBD1	TGTGCCAGCAGCGAAACAGGACAGGGCTTTAACTATGGCTACACCTTC	CASSETGQGFNYGYTF
TRBV4-1	.	TRBJ2-6	TRBD2	TGCGCCAGCAGCCAAGTACTAGCGGGGGGCTCTGGGGCCAACGTCCTGACTTTC	CASSQVLAGGSGANVLTF
TRBV7-9	few	TRBJ1-2	.	TGTGCCAGCAGCTTAGAGGGGGTATCCTATGGCTACACCTTC	CASSLEGVSYGYTF
TRBV13	few	TRBJ2-5	TRBD2	TGTGCCAGCAACGGACTAGCGGGAGGACCGGGGACCCAGTACTTC	CASNGLAGGPGTQYF
TRBV7-8	.	TRBJ2-1	.	TGTGCCAGCAGCCCCGGGAGACTACCCCAGGGTGAGCAGTTCTTC	CASSPGRLPQGEQFF
TRBV28	.	TRBJ2-7	.	TGTGCCAGCAGTGCCAGTGACGGAGGCCGCTTTGAGCAGTACTTC	CASSASDGGRFEQYF
TRBV28	few	TRBJ2-1	TRBD1	TGTGCCAGCAGTTTAATCGCGGGACAGGGGGCCTGGGAGCAGTTCTTC	CASSLIAGQGAWEQFF
TRBV18	few	TRBJ1-3	.	TGTGCCAGCTCACCACTGGTCAAACTCGATGGAAACACCATATATTTT	CASSPLVKLDGNTIYF
TRBV7-9	.	TRBJ2-3	.	TGTGCCAGCAGCCCGCGGGGATACGGACCCACAGATACGCAGTATTTT	CASSPRGYGPTDTQYF
TRBV27	few	TRBJ2-3	.	TGTGCCAGCAGCCCGGGACAAGACACAGATACGCAGTATTTT	CASSPGQDTDTQYF
TRBV10-3	.	TRBJ1-2	.	TGTGCCATCAGTATGGGAAATTCCTATGGCTACACCTTC	CAISMGNSYGYTF
TRBV7-2	few	TRBJ2-3	TRBD2	TGTGCCAGCAGCTCCGGGGGGACGGCCCGCACAGATACGCAGTATTTT	CASSSGGTARTDTQYF
TRBV2	.	TRBJ2-7	TRBD1	TGTGCCAGCACCGGGACAGGGGGCTCGCGCGAGCAGTACTTC	CASTGTGGSREQYF
TRBV5-1	.	TRBJ2-2	.	TGCGCCAGCAGCACACGAACTCCGAACACCGGGGAGCTGTTTTTT	CASSTRTPNTGELFF
TRBV5-4	few	TRBJ2-7	TRBD2	TGTGCCAGCAGCGAAGATAGCGGGAGGTACGAGCAGTACTTC	CASSEDSGRYEQYF
TRBV6-5	.	TRBJ2-1	.	TGTGCCAGCAGCCGAACCCCCTACAATGAGCAGTTCTTC	CASSRTPYNEQFF
TRBV7-9	few	TRBJ1-2	.	TGTGCCAGCAGCTTTAATGGTTATGGCTACACCTTC	CASSFNGYGYTF
TRBV6-5	few	TRBJ1-2	TRBD1	TGTGCCAGCAGTTACGGGGACAGGGCCTATGGCTACACCTTC	CASSYGDRAYGYTF
TRBV18	few	TRBJ2-5	.	TGTGCCAGCTCACCCGGAAGCCAAGAGACCCAGTACTTC	CASSPGSQETQYF
TRBV4-3	few	TRBJ2-3	TRBD2	TGCGCCAGCAGCGACCGACCCCGGGGACTAGCGGGAGAGACAGATACGCAGTATTTT	CASSDRPRGLAGETDTQYF
TRBV7-2	few	TRBJ2-7	TRBD2	TGTGCCAGCAGCTTAGGGGGGACTAGCGCATACTACGAGCAGTACTTC	CASSLGGTSAYYEQYF
TRBV19	few	TRBJ1-5	.	TGTGCCAGTAGTATAGAGGGTAATCAGCCCCAGCATTTT	CASSIEGNQPQHF
TRBV15	once	TRBJ1-4	.	TGTGCCACCAGCAGAATGACAGGCTTTAATGAAAAACTGTTTTTT	CATSRMTGFNEKLFF
TRBV7-9	.	TRBJ2-1	.	TGTGCCAGCAGCTTAGGGACTCTGGGAGATGAGCAGTTCTTC	CASSLGTLGDEQFF
TRBV5-6	few	TRBJ2-7	.	TGTGCCAGCAGCCACGGGTCAGAGGGGGAGCAGTACTTC	CASSHGSEGEQYF
TRBV5-1	few	TRBJ2-7	TRBD2	TGCGCCAGCAGTAAAGGCTCGGGAGGGCCCTACGAGCAGTACTTC	CASSKGSGGPYEQYF
TRBV14	few	TRBJ1-2	.	TGTGCCAGCAGCCAAAACAGGCTTACCTATGGCTACACCTTC	CASSQNRLTYGYTF
TRBV28	.	TRBJ2-3	TRBD2	TGTGCCAGCCACAGCCAGCTAGCGGGTTATACGCAGTATTTT	CASHSQLAGYTQYF
TRBV10-3	few	TRBJ2-7	.	TGTGCCATCAGTGGTACAGGGTCCTCCTACGAGCAGTACTTC	CAISGTGSSYEQYF
TRBV18	.	TRBJ2-5	TRBD1	TGTGCCAGCTCCGGGGACAGGCAAGAGACCCAGTACTTC	CASSGDRQETQYF
TRBV7-3	.	TRBJ2-2	.	TGTGCCAGCAGCCAGCAGGGAACCGCGAACACCGGGGAGCTGTTTTTT	CASSQQGTANTGELFF
TRBV11-2	few	TRBJ2-1	TRBD1	TGTGCCAGCTGGGCGGGACAGGGGACCTACAATGAGCAGTTCTTC	CASWAGQGTYNEQFF
TRBV20-1	few	TRBJ2-7	.	TGCAGTGGACTGGACATGTACGAGCAGTACTTC	CSGLDMYEQYF
TRBV10-3	.	TRBJ1-1	.	TGTGCCATCAGTGCCGAATTGAACACTGAAGCTTTCTTT	CAISAELNTEAFF
TRBV14	.	TRBJ2-3	.	TGTGCCAGCAGCTCCAACACAGATACGCAGTATTTT	CASSSNTDTQYF
TRBV19	.	TRBJ2-7	TRBD2	TGTGCCAGTAGTATCGGGACTAGCGGATACGAGCAGTACTTC	CASSIGTSGYEQYF
TRBV25-1	.	TRBJ2-5	TRBD2	TGTGCCAGCAGTGAGGGGGGGTTAGAGACCCAGTACTTC	CASSEGGLETQYF
TRBV28	.	TRBJ1-2	.	TGTGCCAGCAGTTTATACCAGGGAATGGCGAGTGGCTACACCTTC	CASSLYQGMASGYTF
TRBV7-2	once	TRBJ2-7	.	TGTGCCAGCAGCCTGGGGGCTGGCGGGAGAATTTACGAGCAGTACTTC	CASSLGAGGRIYEQYF